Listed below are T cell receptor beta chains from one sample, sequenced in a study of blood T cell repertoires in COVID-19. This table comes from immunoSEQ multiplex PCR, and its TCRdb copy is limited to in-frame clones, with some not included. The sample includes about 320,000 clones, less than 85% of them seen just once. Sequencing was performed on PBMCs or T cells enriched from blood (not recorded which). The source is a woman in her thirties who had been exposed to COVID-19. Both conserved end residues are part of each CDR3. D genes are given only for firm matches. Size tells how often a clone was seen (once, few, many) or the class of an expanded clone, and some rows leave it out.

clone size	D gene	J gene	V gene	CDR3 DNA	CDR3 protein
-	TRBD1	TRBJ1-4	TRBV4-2	TGTGCCAGCACCACTCAACCGGGACAGGGGCTTGAAAAACTGTTTTTT	CASTTQPGQGLEKLFF
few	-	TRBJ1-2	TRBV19	TGTGCCAGTAGAGGGGGGGACTATGGCTACACCTTC	CASRGGDYGYTF
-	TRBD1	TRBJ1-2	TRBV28	TGTGCCAGCAGTTACCGACAGGGATATGGCTACACCTTC	CASSYRQGYGYTF
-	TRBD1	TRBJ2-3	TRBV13	TGTGCCAGCAGCTCCCCGGGACAGGGAATAGATACGCAGTATTTT	CASSSPGQGIDTQYF
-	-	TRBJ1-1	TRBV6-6	TGTGCCAGCAGTTACTCGATAGGGGATTTAGCTTTCTTT	CASSYSIGDLAFF
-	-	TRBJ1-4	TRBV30	TGTGCCTGGACAGGGGCGGGTTTTGGTGAAAAACTGTTTTTT	CAWTGAGFGEKLFF
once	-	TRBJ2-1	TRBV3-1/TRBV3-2	TGTGCCAGCAGCCTGCCCGGGGCAACAGGGCGGGAGCAGTTCTTC	CASSLPGATGREQFF
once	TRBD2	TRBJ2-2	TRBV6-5	TGTGCCAGCGTCCACCACGGCGGGAGGGATGGGGAGCTGTTTTTT	CASVHHGGRDGELFF
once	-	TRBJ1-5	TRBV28	TGTGCCAGCTGGGACATTAGCAATCAGCCCCAGCATTTT	CASWDISNQPQHF
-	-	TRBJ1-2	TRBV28	TGTGCCAGCAGATCCGGTGGACAGCATAACTATGGCTACACCTTC	CASRSGGQHNYGYTF
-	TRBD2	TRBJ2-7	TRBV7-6	TGTGCCAGCAGCTTAGAATCTGGTGCTAGCGGGGGGTCCTCCTACGAGCAGTACTTC	CASSLESGASGGSSYEQYF
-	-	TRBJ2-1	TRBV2	TGTGCCAGCAGTGTAAGGAGCGTTGAAAACAATGAGCAGTTCTTC	CASSVRSVENNEQFF
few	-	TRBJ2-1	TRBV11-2	TGTGCCAGCAGTCCAAACTGGAGCTCCTACAATGAGCAGTTCTTC	CASSPNWSSYNEQFF
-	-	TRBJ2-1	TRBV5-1	TGCGCCAGCAGCTTGGATCCGGGAAACTCCTACAATGAGCAGTTCTTC	CASSLDPGNSYNEQFF
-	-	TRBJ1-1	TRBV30	TGTGCCTGGAGTTCGAGCCCCGCCCCAGCTTTCTTT	CAWSSSPAPAFF
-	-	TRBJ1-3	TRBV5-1	TGCGCCAGCAGCCCGACAGGAATAGTTGGAAACACCATATATTTT	CASSPTGIVGNTIYF
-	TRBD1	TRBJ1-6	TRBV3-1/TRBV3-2	TGTGCCAGCAGCCCGGGGACAGGGACTTCACCCCTCCACTTT	CASSPGTGTSPLHF
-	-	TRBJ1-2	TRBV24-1	TGTGCCACCACCGAGGTTGAGAGGGGCTACACCTTC	CATTEVERGYTF
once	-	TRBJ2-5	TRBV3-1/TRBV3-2	TGTGCCAGCAGTAAAGTCGCTCAGCGGGCGATTCAAGAGACCCAGTACTTC	CASSKVAQRAIQETQYF
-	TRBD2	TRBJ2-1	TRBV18	TGTGCCAGCTCACCGACTAGCCTTGAGCAGTTCTTC	CASSPTSLEQFF
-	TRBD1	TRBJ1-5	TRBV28	TGTGCCAGCAGTTGGGGACAGGGTCAGCAGCCCCAGCATTTT	CASSWGQGQQPQHF
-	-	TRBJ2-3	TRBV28	TGTGCCAGCACCCAGGGAGATACGCAGTATTTT	CASTQGDTQYF
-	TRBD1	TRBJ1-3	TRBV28	TGTGCCAGCAGCCCTAGGGGGCTCGGAAACACCATATATTTT	CASSPRGLGNTIYF
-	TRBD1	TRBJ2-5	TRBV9	TGTGCCAGCAGCCCTGGGACAGGCGGAGGAGAGACCCAGTACTTC	CASSPGTGGGETQYF
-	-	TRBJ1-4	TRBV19	TGTGCCAGTAGTCTCGAACAGGAAAAACTGTTTTTT	CASSLEQEKLFF
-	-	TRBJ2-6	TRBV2	TGTGCCAGCAGTGTTGAGGGCTCTGGGGCCAACGTCCTGACTTTC	CASSVEGSGANVLTF
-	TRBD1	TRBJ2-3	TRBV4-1	TGCGCCAGCAGCCGGTCAAAACAGGGGGATAGTACAGATACGCAGTATTTT	CASSRSKQGDSTDTQYF
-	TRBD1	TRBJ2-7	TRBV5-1	TGCGCCAGCAGCTTCCGACAGGGGGATTACGAGCAGTACTTC	CASSFRQGDYEQYF
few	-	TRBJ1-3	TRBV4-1	TGCGCCAGCAGCTTCCAGACTGGAAACACCATATATTTT	CASSFQTGNTIYF